The 14 T cell receptor beta chains listed next were all sequenced from one sample in a study of patients and donors after allogeneic stem cell transplantation. TCRdb re-called the RT-PCR reads with MiXCR, one entry per CDR3 protein. The sample includes approximately 170,000 distinct CDR3 sequences, 24% of them seen just once. Material for sequencing was blood, either unsorted or a sorted T cell fraction (not recorded which). The receptors come from a human donor who was either an allogeneic HSCT recipient or a stem cell or donor lymphocyte infusion donor (not recorded which). It is not recorded whose cells these are; they may come from a transplant donor.

The chain joins TRBV5-1 to TRBJ1-2, with D tentatively TRBD1 (6 bases). Germline V gene data show CDR1 as SGHRS and CDR2 as YFSETQ. The CDR3 length is 13 residues. The V end lost 5 bases, the J end lost 1 base, and 9 bases lay between the germline ends. CDR3 in amino acids: CASSMDSNYGYTF. CDR3 in DNA: TGCGCCAGCAGTATGGACAGTAACTATGGCTACACCTTC.

This clonotype was picked up many times. This chain links TRBV3-1 with TRBJ2-3; 8 nucleotides align to TRBD2. This CDR3 spans 14 amino acids. CDR1 and CDR2 from the germline V gene are LGHDT and YNNKEL (reference sequence). V trimming: 1 base; J trimming: 7 bases; junction bases outside the gene matches: 4. The CDR3 reads CASSQGGLANTQYF. CDR3 in DNA: TGTGCCAGCAGCCAAGGCGGACTAGCCAATACGCAGTATTTT.

This clonotype has only a few counts. The chain has TRBV7-2 and TRBJ2-1, with D possibly TRBD2 on 5 matching bases. V was pared by 1 base and J by 5 bases, with 6 bases between. CDR3 length: 13 amino acids. Germline V gene sequence: CDR1 SGHTA, CDR2 FQGNSA. The DNA for the CDR3 is TGTGCCAGCAGCTTAGGGGAGAACAATGAGCAGTTCTTC. Its translation: CASSLGENNEQFF.

The chain combines TRBV6-5 with TRBJ2-7, with unresolved D. The CDR3 contains 14 residues. Trimming removed 6 bases from V and 2 bases from J, with 14 bases in between. Per germline, CDR1 MNHEY and CDR2 SVGAGI. For the CDR3, the DNA is TGTGCCAGCAGCACCCGACGTGTGGCCTACGAGCAGTACTTC. This gives the protein CASSTRRVAYEQYF.

V usage is TRBV10-3 and J usage is TRBJ2-7; TRBD1 aligns across 9 bases. The CDR3 runs to 14 residues. J was trimmed by 6 bases and V by 5 bases; bases with no gene match: 8. The germline CDR1 and CDR2 sequences are ENHRY and SYGVKD. CDR3 loop: CAISHRDRVSEQYF. CDR3 nucleotide sequence: TGTGCCATCAGTCACCGGGACAGGGTATCCGAGCAGTACTTC.

This clonotype was found a few times. This chain uses TRBV9 with TRBJ2-7, with 10 bases matching TRBD1. With V trimmed by 4 bases and J by 0 bases, 7 bases remained unmatched. Per the germline V gene, CDR1 is SGDLS and CDR2 is YYNGEE. This CDR3 has 16 amino acids. The CDR3 DNA follows: TGTGCCAGCAGCTTAGGACAGGGGGTATTCTCCTACGAGCAGTACTTC. Its translation is CASSLGQGVFSYEQYF.

The sample holds a few counts of this clonotype. The V call is TRBV6-5, the J call TRBJ2-2; D unresolved. V shed 0 bases and J shed 7 bases, with 6 bases lying between them. This CDR3 is built from 13 residues. Germline-derived CDR1 and CDR2 are MNHEY and SVGAGI. The CDR3 region is CASSYSRLGELFF. Written as DNA, the CDR3 is TGTGCCAGCAGTTACTCGAGGCTCGGGGAGCTGTTTTTT.

The chain joins TRBV12-3 or TRBV12-4 to TRBJ1-1; 7 nucleotides align to TRBD1. The junction had 3 bases not matched to a gene; V was cut back by 4 bases and J by 10 bases. The CDR3 runs to 11 residues. CDR3 in amino acids: CASSSTGRAFF. DNA for the CDR3: TGTGCCAGCAGTTCGACAGGGAGAGCTTTCTTT.

In the case of this clonotype: A clone one base away is much larger, so this may be a read error. V gene TRBV20-1 combines with J gene TRBJ1-2, with D perhaps TRBD1 (5 bases). This CDR3 is 12 amino acids long. The germline CDR1 and CDR2 sequences are DFQATT and SNEGSKA (reference sequence). The DNA for the CDR3 is TGCAGAGCTATGGGCAGGGCGCTGGGCTACACCTTC. Protein product: CRAMGRALGYTF.

The sample holds a few counts of this clonotype. The gene calls are TRBV6-6 and TRBJ1-2, with TRBD1 matching over 7 bases. The CDR3 length is 19 residues. V shed 1 base and J 4 bases; nucleotides not matched to a gene: 18. Germline V lookup: CDR1 MNHNY, CDR2 SVGAGI (reference sequence). This CDR3 is CASSYYPKQGIIVLYGYTF. CDR3 DNA sequence: TGTGCCAGCAGTTACTACCCAAAACAGGGGATCATTGTGCTCTATGGCTACACCTTC.

This clonotype was seen only once. The gene calls are TRBV29-1 and TRBJ2-7, with 13 bases matching TRBD2. Looked up from germline, CDR1 is SQVTM and CDR2 is ANQGSEA. V dropped 5 bases and J dropped 4; count of bases not matched to a gene: 5. This CDR3 has 14 amino acids. This chain's CDR3 is CSVSGLAGVYEQYF. In DNA, the CDR3 is TGCAGCGTTTCAGGACTAGCGGGAGTTTACGAGCAGTACTTC.

This chain uses TRBV7-3 with TRBJ2-3; 7 bases match TRBD1. V was clipped by 3 bases and J by 5 bases; unmatched bases: 11. The germline V gene encodes CDR1 SGHTA and CDR2 FQGTGA. CDR3 length: 16 residues. CDR3 in DNA: TGTGCCAGCAGCTTGGCAGGGGGTCCCTTTGGAGATACGCAGTATTTT. It translates to CASSLAGGPFGDTQYF. Supplemented by reference TRBV7-3 and TRBJ2-3, the full variable domain reads GAGVSQTPSNKVTEKGKYVELRCDPISGHTALYWYRQSLGQGPEFLIYFQGTGAADDSGLPNDRFFAVRPEGSVSTLKIQRTERGDSAVYLCASSLAGGPFGDTQYFGPGTRLTVL.

This sequence joins TRBV5-1 and TRBJ2-1; D call uncertain. V dropped 4 bases and J dropped 9 bases, with 20 bases sitting between them. The CDR3 loop spans 15 amino acids. Germline CDR1 is SGHRS and CDR2 is YFSETQ. The CDR3 loop reads CASSRGPRFDGEQFF. Here the CDR3 DNA reads TGCGCCAGCAGCCGAGGACCACGTTTCGACGGTGAGCAGTTCTTC.

This clonotype came up many times. This chain joins TRBV11-2 and TRBJ1-1; D is uncertain. Germline CDR1 reads SGHAT; CDR2 reads FQNNGV. V was trimmed by 4 bases and J by 3 bases, leaving 12 bases between them. The CDR3 sequence is 14 residues long. Written as DNA, the CDR3 is TGTGCCAGCAGCTCCAGGAGGCGAGACACTGAAGCTTTCTTT. It translates to CASSSRRRDTEAFF.